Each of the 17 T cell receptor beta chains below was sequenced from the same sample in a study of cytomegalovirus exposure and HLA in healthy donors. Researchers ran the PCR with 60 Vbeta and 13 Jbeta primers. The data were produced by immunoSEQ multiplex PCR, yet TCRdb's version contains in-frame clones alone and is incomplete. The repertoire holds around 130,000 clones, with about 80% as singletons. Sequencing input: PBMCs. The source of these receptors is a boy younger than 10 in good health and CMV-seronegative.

The CDR3 spells CASSSRGGGDYGYTF. CDR3 bases: TGTGCCAGCAGTTCTAGAGGGGGGGGCGACTATGGCTACACCTTC. V usage is TRBV27 and J usage is TRBJ1-2, with TRBD1 as a possible D gene (6 bases). V was pared by 4 bases and J by 3 bases, with 15 bases between. The CDR3 length is 15 residues. Germline lookup yields CDR1 MNHEY and CDR2 SMNVEV (reference sequence).

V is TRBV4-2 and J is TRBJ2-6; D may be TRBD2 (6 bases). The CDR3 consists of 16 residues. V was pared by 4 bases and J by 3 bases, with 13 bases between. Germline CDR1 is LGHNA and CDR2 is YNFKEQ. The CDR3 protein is CASSPSSGVGANVLTF. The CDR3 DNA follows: TGTGCCAGCAGCCCTTCTTCGGGGGTTGGGGCCAACGTCCTGACTTTC.

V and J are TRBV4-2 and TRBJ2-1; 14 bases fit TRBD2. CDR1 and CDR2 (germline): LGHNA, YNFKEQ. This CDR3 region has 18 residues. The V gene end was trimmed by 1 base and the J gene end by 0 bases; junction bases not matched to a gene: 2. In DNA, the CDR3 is TGTGCCAGCAGCCAAGTAGGGACTAGCGGGGGCTCCTACAATGAGCAGTTCTTC. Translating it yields CASSQVGTSGGSYNEQFF.

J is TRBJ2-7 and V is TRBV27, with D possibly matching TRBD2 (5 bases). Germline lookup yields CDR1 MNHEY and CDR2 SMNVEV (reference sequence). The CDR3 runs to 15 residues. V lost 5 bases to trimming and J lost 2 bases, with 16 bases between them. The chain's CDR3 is CASSRIPEAPYEQYF. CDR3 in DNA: TGTGCCAGCAGTAGGATCCCGGAGGCCCCCTACGAGCAGTACTTC.

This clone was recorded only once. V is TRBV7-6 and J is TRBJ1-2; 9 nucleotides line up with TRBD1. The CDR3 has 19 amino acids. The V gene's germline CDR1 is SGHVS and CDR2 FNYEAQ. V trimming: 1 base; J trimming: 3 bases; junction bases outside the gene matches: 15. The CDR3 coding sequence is TGTGCCAGCAGCTTAGTGGTTGGGGGACTTGGGGACAGGGACTATGGCTACACCTTC. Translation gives CASSLVVGGLGDRDYGYTF.

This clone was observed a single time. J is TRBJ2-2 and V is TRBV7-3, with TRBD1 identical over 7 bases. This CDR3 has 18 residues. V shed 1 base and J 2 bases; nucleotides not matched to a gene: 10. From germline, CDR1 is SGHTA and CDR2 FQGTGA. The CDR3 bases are TGTGCCAGCAGCTTAAGAGTCCGGGACAGCATAAACACCGGGGAGCTGTTTTTT. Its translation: CASSLRVRDSINTGELFF.

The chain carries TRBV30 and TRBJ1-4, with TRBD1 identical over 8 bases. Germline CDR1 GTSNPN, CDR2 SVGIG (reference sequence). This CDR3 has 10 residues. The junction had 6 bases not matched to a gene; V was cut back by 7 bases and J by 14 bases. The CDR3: CAFGQGVLFF. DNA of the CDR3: TGTGCCTTTGGACAGGGTGTGCTGTTTTTT.

The CDR3 loop is CASSSGQRNQPQHF. In nucleotides, the CDR3 is TGTGCCAGCAGTTCGGGACAACGCAATCAGCCCCAGCATTTT. The chain carries TRBV27 and TRBJ1-5; possibly TRBD1 for D (6 bases). The CDR3 is 14 residues long. The V gene's germline CDR1 is MNHEY and CDR2 SMNVEV (reference sequence). Trimming removed 4 bases from V and 2 bases from J, with 9 bases in between.

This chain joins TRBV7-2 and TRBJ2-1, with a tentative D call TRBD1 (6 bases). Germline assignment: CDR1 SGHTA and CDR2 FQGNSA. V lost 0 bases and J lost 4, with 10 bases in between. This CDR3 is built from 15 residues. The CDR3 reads CASSLAQGSYNEQFF. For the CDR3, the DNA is TGTGCCAGCAGCTTAGCGCAGGGGAGTTACAATGAGCAGTTCTTC.

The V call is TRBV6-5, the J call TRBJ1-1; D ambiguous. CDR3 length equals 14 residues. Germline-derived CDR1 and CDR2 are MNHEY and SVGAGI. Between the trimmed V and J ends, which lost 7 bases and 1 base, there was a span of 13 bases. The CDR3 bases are TGTGCCAGCACCCTGACACTCTGGAACACTGAAGCTTTCTTT. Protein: CASTLTLWNTEAFF.

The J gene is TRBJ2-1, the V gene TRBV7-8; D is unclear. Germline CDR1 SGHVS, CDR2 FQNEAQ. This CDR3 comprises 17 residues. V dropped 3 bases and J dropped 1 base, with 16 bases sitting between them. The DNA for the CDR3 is TGTGCCAGCAGCTTTAGGAGAATCTTCATATCCTACAATGAGCAGTTCTTC. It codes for CASSFRRIFISYNEQFF.

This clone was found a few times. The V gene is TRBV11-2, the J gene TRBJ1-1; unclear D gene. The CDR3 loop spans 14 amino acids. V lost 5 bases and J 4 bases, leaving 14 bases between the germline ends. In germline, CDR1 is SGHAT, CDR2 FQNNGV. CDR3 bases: TGTGCCAGCAGCCCAGGTGCATTGAGCACTGAAGCTTTCTTT. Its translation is CASSPGALSTEAFF. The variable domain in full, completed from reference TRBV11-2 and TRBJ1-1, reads EAGVAQSPRYKIIEKRQSVAFWCNPISGHATLYWYQQILGQGPKLLIQFQNNGVVDDSQLPKDRFSAERLKGVDSTLKIQPAKLEDSAVYLCASSPGALSTEAFFGQGTRLTVV.

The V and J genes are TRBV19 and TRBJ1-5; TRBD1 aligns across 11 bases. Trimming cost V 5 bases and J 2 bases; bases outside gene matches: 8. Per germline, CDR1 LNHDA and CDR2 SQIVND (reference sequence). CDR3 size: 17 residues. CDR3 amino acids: CASSAWGQGGRNQPQHF. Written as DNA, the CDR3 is TGTGCCAGTAGTGCCTGGGGACAGGGGGGACGCAATCAGCCCCAGCATTTT.

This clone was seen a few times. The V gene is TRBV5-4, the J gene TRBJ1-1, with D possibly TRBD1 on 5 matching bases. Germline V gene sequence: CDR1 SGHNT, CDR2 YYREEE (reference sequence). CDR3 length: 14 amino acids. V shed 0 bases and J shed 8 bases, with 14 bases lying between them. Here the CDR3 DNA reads TGTGCCAGCAGCTTGGTCCGGACACCTGGCGAAGCTTTCTTT. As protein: CASSLVRTPGEAFF.

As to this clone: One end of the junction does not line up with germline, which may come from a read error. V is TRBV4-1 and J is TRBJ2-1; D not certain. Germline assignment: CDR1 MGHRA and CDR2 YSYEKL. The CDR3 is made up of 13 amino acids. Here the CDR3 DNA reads TGCGCCAGCAGCCAAGATCCCTATAATGAGCAGTTCTTC. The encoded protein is CASSQDPYNEQFF.

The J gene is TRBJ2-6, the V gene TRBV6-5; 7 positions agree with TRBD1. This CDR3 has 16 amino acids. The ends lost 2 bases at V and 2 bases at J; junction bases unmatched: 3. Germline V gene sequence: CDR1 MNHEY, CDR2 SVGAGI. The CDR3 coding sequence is TGTGCCAGCAGTTACAGTACAGGGGCTGGGGCCAACGTCCTGACTTTC. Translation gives CASSYSTGAGANVLTF.

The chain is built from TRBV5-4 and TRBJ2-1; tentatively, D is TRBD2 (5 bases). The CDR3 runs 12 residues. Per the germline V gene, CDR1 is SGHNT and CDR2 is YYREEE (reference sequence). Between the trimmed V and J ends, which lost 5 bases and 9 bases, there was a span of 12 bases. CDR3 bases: TGTGCCAGCAGGTCTATCGGGGTTGAGCAGTTCTTC. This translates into CASRSIGVEQFF.